This T cell receptor beta chain originates from a study of blood T cell repertoires in COVID-19. Study-wide context: Samples taken during acute and convalescent COVID-19 were collected in the United States, Italy and Spain. T cells, B-cell-depleted T cells, or PBMCs provided the cDNA or gDNA that served as material.

The CDR3 is 15 residues long. With V trimmed by 4 bases and J by 4 bases, 9 bases remained unmatched. Germline CDR1 is SGHAT and CDR2 is FQNNGV. Authors' data handling: Researchers report that nucleated cell counts were estimated from reference gene primer amplification. The method was immunoSEQ multiplex PCR; TCRdb's version includes in-frame clones alone and lacks a portion of them. The D gene and trimming were derived from the DNA, and the V and J assignments and clone size from that table. The data contain 100,000 to 150,000 clones, about four fifths of them singletons. The chain couples TRBV11-2 to TRBJ1-1; 7 nucleotides align to TRBD1. The receptor was derived from a woman between 50 and 59 years old with acute or convalescent COVID-19. Sample: peripheral blood. The CDR3 loop reads CASSSVGGKSTEAFF. DNA of the CDR3: TGTGCCAGCAGCTCAGTAGGGGGCAAGAGCACTGAAGCTTTCTTT.